Detailed here is one TCR beta chain. What it recognizes is unknown. The length of the CDR3 is 15 residues. Germline lookup yields CDR1 MNHEY and CDR2 SVGEGT. V shed 4 bases and J 6 bases; nucleotides not matched to a gene: 6. The sample originates from a study of T cell repertoires in cytomegalovirus infection. Study-level background: Indications of both CMV infection and matching HLA type were provided by public TCR beta signatures.

Whole-study findings and limits: Dominating the ex vivo response were TCR beta clonotypes that were CMV-specific and HLA-C-restricted. Using cumulative public TCR beta family frequency, the authors identified those who carried CMV together with the relevant HLA.

TCRdb reanalysed the reads using MiXCR and keeps one entry per CDR3 protein. The table records some 170,000 distinct CDR3 sequences, 17% of them present only once. The genes are TRBV6-2 or TRBV6-3 and TRBJ1-6; 7 nucleotides line up with TRBD1. The source is a human donor in good health (CMV status not recorded). Some clones in this sample may be carry-over from other donors' samples. The specimen sequenced was CD8+ T cells from PBMCs. This CDR3 is CASSSTGTTNSPLHF. The CDR3 DNA follows: TGTGCCAGCAGTTCGACAGGGACTACTAATTCACCCCTCCACTTT.